These 4 T cell receptor beta chains came from one sample sequenced in a study of cytomegalovirus exposure and HLA in healthy donors. PCR amplification relied on 60 Vbeta primers (plus 13 Jbeta primers). Libraries were prepared by immunoSEQ multiplex PCR; TCRdb keeps only in-frame clonotypes and omits some of them. The data include 75,000 to 95,000 clones; the top ten clones carry approximately 4.6%. The sample taken for sequencing was PBMCs. These receptor sequences come from a man aged 25 to 45 in good health and CMV-seronegative.

V usage is TRBV5-1 and J usage is TRBJ2-2; D not certain. Germline CDR1 and CDR2: SGHRS and YFSETQ. Deletions cut 1 base from V and 3 bases from J, with 13 bases between. The CDR3 sequence is 16 residues long. The CDR3 DNA reads TGCGCCAGCAGCTTGTTGTCACCTGAGGACACCGGGGAGCTGTTTTTT. It yields the protein CASSLLSPEDTGELFF.

The V gene is TRBV9, the J gene TRBJ2-1; D remains ambiguous. Trimming shortened V by 1 base and J by 6 bases, and 8 bases separated the two germline ends. CDR1 and CDR2 (germline): SGDLS, YYNGEE. The CDR3 sequence is 13 residues long. In DNA, the CDR3 is TGTGCCAGCAGCGTATACTCCCCCAATGAGCAGTTCTTC. The encoded protein is CASSVYSPNEQFF.

The genes are TRBV19 and TRBJ2-2, with TRBD1 matching 7 bases. CDR1 and CDR2 (germline): LNHDA, SQIVND (reference sequence). J was trimmed by 3 bases and V by 4 bases; bases with no gene match: 5. CDR3 length: 15 residues. This CDR3 reads CASSRGDRDTGELFF. CDR3 DNA sequence: TGTGCCAGTAGTAGAGGTGACAGGGACACCGGGGAGCTGTTTTTT.

J is TRBJ1-1 and V is TRBV4-1; perhaps TRBD1 as D (5 bases). V lost 3 bases, J lost 5 bases, and 19 bases lay in between. The CDR3 totals 16 residues. Per the germline V gene, CDR1 is MGHRA and CDR2 is YSYEKL. The CDR3 protein is CASSHGAGIGGTEAFF. CDR3 nucleotides: TGCGCCAGCAGCCATGGGGCTGGGATCGGGGGGACTGAAGCTTTCTTT.